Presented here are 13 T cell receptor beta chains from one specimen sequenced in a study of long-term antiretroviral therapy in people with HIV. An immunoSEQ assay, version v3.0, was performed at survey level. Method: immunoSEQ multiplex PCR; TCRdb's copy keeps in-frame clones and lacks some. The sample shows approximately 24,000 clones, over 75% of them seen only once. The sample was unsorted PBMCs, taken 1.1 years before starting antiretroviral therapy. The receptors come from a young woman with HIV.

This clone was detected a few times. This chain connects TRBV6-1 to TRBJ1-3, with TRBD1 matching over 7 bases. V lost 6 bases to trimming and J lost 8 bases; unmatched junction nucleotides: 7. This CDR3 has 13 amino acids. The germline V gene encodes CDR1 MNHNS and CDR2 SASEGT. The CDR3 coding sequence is TGTGCCAGCAGGTTAGGGGGCGCGGACACCATATATTTT. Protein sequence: CASRLGGADTIYF.

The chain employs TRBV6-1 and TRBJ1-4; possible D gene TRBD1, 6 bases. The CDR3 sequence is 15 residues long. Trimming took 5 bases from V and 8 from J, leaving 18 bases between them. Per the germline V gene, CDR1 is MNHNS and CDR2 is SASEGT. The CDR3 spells CASSSGTGAGEKLFF. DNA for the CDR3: TGTGCCAGCAGTTCGGGGACGGGGGCTGGGGAAAAACTGTTTTTT.

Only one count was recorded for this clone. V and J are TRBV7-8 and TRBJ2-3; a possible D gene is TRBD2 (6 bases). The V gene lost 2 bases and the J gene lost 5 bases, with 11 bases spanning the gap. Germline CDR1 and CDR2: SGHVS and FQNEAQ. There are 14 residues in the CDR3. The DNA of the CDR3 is TGTGCCAGCAGCTTAACGGGGGTGGAAGATACGCAGTATTTT. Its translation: CASSLTGVEDTQYF.

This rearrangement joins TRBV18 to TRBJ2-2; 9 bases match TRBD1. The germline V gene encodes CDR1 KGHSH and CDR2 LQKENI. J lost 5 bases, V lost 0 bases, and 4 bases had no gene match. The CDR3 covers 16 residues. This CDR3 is CASSPPRTGVTGELFF. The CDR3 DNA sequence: TGTGCCAGCTCACCACCGAGGACAGGGGTTACCGGGGAGCTGTTTTTT.

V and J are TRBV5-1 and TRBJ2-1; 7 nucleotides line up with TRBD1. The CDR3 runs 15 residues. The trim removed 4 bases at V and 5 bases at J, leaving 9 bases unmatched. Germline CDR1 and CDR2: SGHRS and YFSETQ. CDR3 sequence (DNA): TGCGCCAGCAGCCGTTTAGGGACAGAAAACAATGAGCAGTTCTTC. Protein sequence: CASSRLGTENNEQFF.

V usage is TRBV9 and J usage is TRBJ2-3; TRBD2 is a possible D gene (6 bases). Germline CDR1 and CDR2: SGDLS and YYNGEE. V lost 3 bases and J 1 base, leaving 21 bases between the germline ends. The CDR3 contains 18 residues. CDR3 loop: CASSAPSDAGRRTDTQYF. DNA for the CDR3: TGTGCCAGCAGCGCCCCGTCGGATGCGGGGCGGCGCACAGATACGCAGTATTTT. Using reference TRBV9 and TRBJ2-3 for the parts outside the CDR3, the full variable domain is DSGVTQTPKHLITATGQRVTLRCSPRSGDLSVYWYQQSLDQGLQFLIQYYNGEERAKGNILERFSAQQFPDLHSELNLSSLELGDSALYFCASSAPSDAGRRTDTQYFGPGTRLTVL.

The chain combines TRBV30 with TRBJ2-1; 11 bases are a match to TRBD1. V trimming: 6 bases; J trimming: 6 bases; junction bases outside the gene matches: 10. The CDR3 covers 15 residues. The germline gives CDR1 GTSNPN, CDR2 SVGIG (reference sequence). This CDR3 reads CACLSRDRGSNEQFF. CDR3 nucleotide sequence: TGTGCCTGCCTGTCACGGGACAGGGGGAGCAATGAGCAGTTCTTC.

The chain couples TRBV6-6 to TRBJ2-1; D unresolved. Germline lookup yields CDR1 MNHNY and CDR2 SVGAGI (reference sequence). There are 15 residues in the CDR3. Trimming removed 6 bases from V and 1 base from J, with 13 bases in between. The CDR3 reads CASRPPQTSYNEQFF. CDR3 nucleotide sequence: TGTGCCAGCAGACCTCCTCAGACATCCTACAATGAGCAGTTCTTC.

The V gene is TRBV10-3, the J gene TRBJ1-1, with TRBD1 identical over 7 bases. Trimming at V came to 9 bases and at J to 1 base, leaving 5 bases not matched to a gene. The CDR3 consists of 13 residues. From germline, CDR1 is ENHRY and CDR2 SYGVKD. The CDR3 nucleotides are TGTGCCATGCGCCAGGGGGGGAACACTGAAGCTTTCTTT. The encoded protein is CAMRQGGNTEAFF.

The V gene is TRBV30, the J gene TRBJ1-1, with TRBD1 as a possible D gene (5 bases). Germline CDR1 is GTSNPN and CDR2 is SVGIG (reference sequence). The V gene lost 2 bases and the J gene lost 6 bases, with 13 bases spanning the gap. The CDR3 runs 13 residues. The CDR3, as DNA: TGTGCCTGGAGTTGGCAGGGCGAGTCTGAAGCTTTCTTT. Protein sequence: CAWSWQGESEAFF.

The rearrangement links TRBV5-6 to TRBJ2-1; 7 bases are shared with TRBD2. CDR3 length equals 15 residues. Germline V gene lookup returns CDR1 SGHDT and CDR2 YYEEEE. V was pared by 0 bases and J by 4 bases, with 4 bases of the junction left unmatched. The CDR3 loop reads CASSLARGEYNEQFF. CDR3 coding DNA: TGTGCCAGCAGCTTGGCTCGGGGGGAGTACAATGAGCAGTTCTTC.

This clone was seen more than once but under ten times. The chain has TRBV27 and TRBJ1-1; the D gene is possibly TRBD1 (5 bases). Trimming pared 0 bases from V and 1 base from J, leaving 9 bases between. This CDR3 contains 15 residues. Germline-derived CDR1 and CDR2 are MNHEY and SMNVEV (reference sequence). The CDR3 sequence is CASSLSPQGNTEAFF. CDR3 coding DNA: TGTGCCAGCAGTTTATCCCCCCAGGGGAACACTGAAGCTTTCTTT.

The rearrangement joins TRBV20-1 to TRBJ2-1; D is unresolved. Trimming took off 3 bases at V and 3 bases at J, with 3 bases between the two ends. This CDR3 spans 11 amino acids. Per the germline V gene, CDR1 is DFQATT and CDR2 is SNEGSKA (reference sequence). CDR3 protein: CSASDYNEQFF. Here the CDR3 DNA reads TGCAGTGCTAGTGACTACAATGAGCAGTTCTTC.